This is a list of T cell receptor beta chains from one sample in a study of T cell clonotyping in hematopoietic cell transplantation. Profiled with immunoSEQ multiplex PCR; TCRdb holds only in-frame clones, not every one. This sample has about 15,000 clones, with 70% to 75% found just once. Sequenced input: peripheral blood mononuclear cells. The receptors were sampled from a woman aged 55-70 years in good health. Some clones in this sample may be carry-over from other donors' samples. CDR3s include the opening cysteine and the closing phenylalanine or tryptophan. Fields, in order: clone size, J gene, D gene, V gene, CDR3 protein, CDR3 DNA. D genes are given only for firm matches. Where a row states a size, it is once, few, many or the class of an expanded clone; other rows omit it.

>NA|TRBJ2-5|NA|TRBV29-1
CSVGAGPVLQETQYF
TGCAGCGTGGGCGCCGGACCGGTCCTTCAAGAGACCCAGTACTTC
>NA|TRBJ1-5|NA|TRBV5-1
CASSLEGGSLQHF
TGCGCCAGCAGCTTGGAAGGGGGGTCTCTCCAGCATTTT
>NA|TRBJ2-7|NA|TRBV30
CACGGGEGSYEQYF
TGTGCCTGCGGAGGGGGTGAAGGCTCCTACGAGCAGTACTTC
>NA|TRBJ2-1|NA|TRBV7-9
CASARWELYNEQFF
TGTGCCAGCGCTAGATGGGAGTTATACAATGAGCAGTTCTTC
>NA|TRBJ1-4|NA|TRBV2
CATIGVTANEKLFF
TGTGCCACCATTGGCGTGACGGCAAATGAAAAACTGTTTTTT
>NA|TRBJ2-2|NA|TRBV10-3
CAISNTGELFF
TGTGCCATCAGTAACACCGGGGAGCTGTTTTTT
>once|TRBJ1-6|NA|TRBV25-1
CASSRAGGPYNSPLHF
TGTGCCAGCAGTAGGGCCGGGGGACCCTATAATTCACCCCTCCACTTT
>NA|TRBJ1-2|NA|TRBV4-1
CASSPTAGGRASQYGYTF
TGCGCCAGCAGCCCAACGGCAGGAGGGCGAGCCAGTCAATATGGCTACACCTTC
>NA|TRBJ2-1|TRBD1|TRBV27
CASSNRGSSYNEQFF
TGTGCCAGCAGTAACAGGGGGTCTTCCTACAATGAGCAGTTCTTC
>few|TRBJ2-3|NA|TRBV5-1
CASTPAGVQDTQYF
TGCGCCAGCACCCCGGCAGGGGTTCAAGATACGCAGTATTTT
>NA|TRBJ1-1|NA|TRBV30
CAWSVLTEAFF
TGTGCCTGGAGTGTACTCACTGAAGCTTTCTTT
>NA|TRBJ1-1|NA|TRBV30
CAWSVARNTEAFF
TGTGCCTGGAGTGTAGCCAGAAACACTGAAGCTTTCTTT
>NA|TRBJ2-7|NA|TRBV5-1
CASSPGGTGPEYEQYF
TGCGCCAGCAGCCCGGGGGGGACAGGGCCTGAATACGAGCAGTACTTC
>few|TRBJ2-6|NA|TRBV30
CAWSDGQLFSGANVLTF
TGTGCCTGGAGTGATGGACAACTATTCTCTGGGGCCAACGTCCTGACTTTC
>NA|TRBJ2-7|NA|TRBV5-1
CASSLGQGSDEQYF
TGCGCCAGCAGCTTGGGTCAGGGGAGTGACGAGCAGTACTTC
>NA|TRBJ1-5|NA|TRBV7-2
CASSLSGQNNQPQHF
TGTGCCAGCAGCCTCAGCGGACAGAACAATCAGCCCCAGCATTTT
>NA|TRBJ1-4|TRBD1|TRBV30
CAWSRRDRDNEKLFF
TGTGCCTGGAGTCGAAGAGACAGGGATAATGAAAAACTGTTTTTT
>NA|TRBJ1-2|NA|TRBV2
CASSETGGMDYGYTF
TGTGCCAGCAGTGAAACTGGGGGGATGGACTATGGCTACACCTTC
>NA|TRBJ2-7|TRBD2|TRBV6-1
CASRLAALYEQYF
TGTGCCAGTAGACTAGCGGCACTCTACGAGCAGTACTTC
>NA|TRBJ1-4|TRBD1|TRBV15
CATSLQGATNEKLFF
TGTGCCACCAGCTTACAGGGGGCAACTAATGAAAAACTGTTTTTT
>few|TRBJ1-6|NA|TRBV28
CASSLGGSPFYNSPLHF
TGTGCCAGCAGTTTAGGGGGAAGTCCCTTCTATAATTCACCCCTCCACTTT
>NA|TRBJ2-7|NA|TRBV4-3
CASSQELRYEQYF
TGCGCCAGCAGCCAAGAACTGCGCTACGAGCAGTACTTC
>few|TRBJ2-1|NA|TRBV11-1
CASSFSGSYNEQFF
TGTGCCAGCAGCTTTTCCGGGAGCTACAATGAGCAGTTCTTC
>NA|TRBJ2-7|NA|TRBV29-1
CSVEERRGYEQYF
TGCAGCGTTGAAGAACGTCGGGGCTACGAGCAGTACTTC
>once|TRBJ1-2|NA|TRBV5-1
CASSLGQGGGYTF
TGCGCCAGCAGCTTGGGGCAGGGAGGCGGCTACACCTTC
>few|TRBJ1-5|NA|TRBV28
CASSLDRGNQPQHF
TGTGCCAGCAGTTTAGACAGAGGCAATCAGCCCCAGCATTTT
>once|TRBJ2-1|NA|TRBV4-3
CASSQVGHVFRNEQFF
TGCGCCAGCAGCCAAGTGGGACACGTTTTTAGAAATGAGCAGTTCTTC
>few|TRBJ2-5|TRBD1|TRBV25-1
CATIRDSLGGETQYF
TGTGCCACAATCCGGGACAGCTTAGGGGGAGAGACCCAGTACTTC
>once|TRBJ1-5|TRBD1|TRBV30
CAWGGQENQPQHF
TGTGCCTGGGGGGGACAGGAGAATCAGCCCCAGCATTTT
>NA|TRBJ1-6|TRBD1|TRBV6-5
CASRGGQGTNSPLHF
TGTGCCAGCAGAGGGGGACAGGGAACTAATTCACCCCTCCACTTT
>once|TRBJ1-1|NA|TRBV7-9
CASSKGGSPGVNTEAFF
TGTGCCAGCAGCAAAGGCGGCAGCCCCGGGGTGAACACTGAAGCTTTCTTT
>NA|TRBJ2-3|NA|TRBV5-1
CASSIPLRDTDTQYF
TGCGCCAGCAGCATACCACTCCGGGACACAGATACGCAGTATTTT
>NA|TRBJ2-1|TRBD1|TRBV5-1
CASRGTGTYNEQFF
TGCGCCAGCCGCGGGACAGGGACATACAATGAGCAGTTCTTC
>few|TRBJ2-7|NA|TRBV5-1
CASRSGDILTYEQYF
TGCGCCAGCAGGTCAGGGGACATACTCACCTACGAGCAGTACTTC